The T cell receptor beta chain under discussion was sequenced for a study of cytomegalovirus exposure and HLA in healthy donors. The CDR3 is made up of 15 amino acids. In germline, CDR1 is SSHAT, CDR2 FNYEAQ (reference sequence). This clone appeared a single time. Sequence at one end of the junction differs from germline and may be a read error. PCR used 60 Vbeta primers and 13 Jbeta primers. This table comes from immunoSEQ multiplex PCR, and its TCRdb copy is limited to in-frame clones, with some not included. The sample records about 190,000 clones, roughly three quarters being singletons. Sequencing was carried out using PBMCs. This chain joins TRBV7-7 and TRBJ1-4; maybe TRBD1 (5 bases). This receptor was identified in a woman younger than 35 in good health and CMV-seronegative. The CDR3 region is CASSPQTADVEKLFF. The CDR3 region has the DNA TGTGCTAGCAGCCCCCAGACAGCCGATGTTGAAAAACTGTTTTTT. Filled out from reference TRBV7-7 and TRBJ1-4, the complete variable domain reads GAGVSQSPRYKVTKRGQDVTLRCDPISSHATLYWYQQALGQGPEFLTYFNYEAQPDKSGLPSDRFSAERPEGSISTLTIQRTEQRDSAMYRCASSPQTADVEKLFFGSGTQLSVL.